The T cell receptor beta chain described here comes from a study of cytomegalovirus exposure and HLA in healthy donors. Broader study findings: Researchers reported in a later analysis that a missense DCLRE1C variant was tied to TCR beta V- and J-gene trimming.

Points on this clone: Its target is not known. The junction does not match germline at one end; this may be a read error.

A multiplex PCR was run with 60 Vbeta primers and 13 Jbeta primers. The repertoire was sequenced with immunoSEQ multiplex PCR; TCRdb's copy has only in-frame clones and lacks some. The sample holds 160,000 or so clones, around 74% seen once. In germline, CDR1 is SSHAT, CDR2 FNYEAQ (reference sequence). The CDR3 is 14 residues long. The V and J genes are TRBV7-7 and TRBJ2-5, with D perhaps matching TRBD2 (6 bases). Specimen: PBMCs. This receptor was obtained from a woman between 25 and 40 years old in good health and CMV-seronegative. CDR3 protein: CASSSGEYQETQYF. For the CDR3, the DNA is TGTGCTAGCAGCTCGGGGGAGTACCAAGAGACCCAGTACTTC.